Given below is one T cell receptor beta chain in context. This CDR3 region has 12 residues. Germline-derived CDR1 and CDR2 are MDHEN and SYDVKM. Trimming stripped 8 bases from V and 0 bases from J, with 5 bases between. This record comes from a study of T cells after somatic rescue of genetic block. Assay: immunoSEQ multiplex PCR; the TCRdb copy retains only in-frame clones and omits some. The sample yields tens of thousands of clones, approximately 90% seen once. This TCR was sampled from a man in his forties. The sequencing input was peripheral blood mononuclear cells (PBMCs). The chain uses TRBV28 and TRBJ1-3; D not certain. The CDR3 sequence is CASGLSGNTIYF. CDR3 DNA: TGTGCCAGCGGCCTCTCTGGAAACACCATATATTTT. Drawing the rest from reference TRBV28 and TRBJ1-3, the complete variable domain is DVKVTQSSRYLVKRTGEKVFLECVQDMDHENMFWYRQDPGLGLRLIYFSYDVKMKEKGDIPEGYSVSREKKERFSLILESASTNQTSMYLCASGLSGNTIYFGEGSWLTVV.